The subject of this entry is one T cell receptor (beta chain). The record originates from a study of blood T cells in healthy people across ages. Donation came from healthy Caucasian individuals in Russia who were aged 6 to 90. With V trimmed by 5 bases and J by 1 base, 7 bases remained unmatched. The CDR3 loop spans 16 amino acids. The V gene's germline CDR1 is SEHNR and CDR2 FQNEAQ (reference sequence). A second PCR, run for roughly 6 to 11 cycles, used a sample-barcoded 5' primer plus a J-beta primer mix. Through a template-switch adaptor with 12 random nucleotides, each cDNA molecule received a tag. TCRdb independently ran MiXCR on the 5' RACE reads; one entry per CDR3 protein. The profile shows some 860,000 distinct CDR3 sequences, 45% to 70% of them singletons.

The rearrangement links TRBV7-9 to TRBJ2-1; 8 positions match TRBD2. The sequencing sample was made of blood. This TCR was recovered from a man between 35 and 55 years old in good health. The CDR3 is CASSPPGLESYNEQFF. CDR3 DNA sequence: TGTGCCAGCAGCCCCCCGGGACTAGAGTCCTACAATGAGCAGTTCTTC.